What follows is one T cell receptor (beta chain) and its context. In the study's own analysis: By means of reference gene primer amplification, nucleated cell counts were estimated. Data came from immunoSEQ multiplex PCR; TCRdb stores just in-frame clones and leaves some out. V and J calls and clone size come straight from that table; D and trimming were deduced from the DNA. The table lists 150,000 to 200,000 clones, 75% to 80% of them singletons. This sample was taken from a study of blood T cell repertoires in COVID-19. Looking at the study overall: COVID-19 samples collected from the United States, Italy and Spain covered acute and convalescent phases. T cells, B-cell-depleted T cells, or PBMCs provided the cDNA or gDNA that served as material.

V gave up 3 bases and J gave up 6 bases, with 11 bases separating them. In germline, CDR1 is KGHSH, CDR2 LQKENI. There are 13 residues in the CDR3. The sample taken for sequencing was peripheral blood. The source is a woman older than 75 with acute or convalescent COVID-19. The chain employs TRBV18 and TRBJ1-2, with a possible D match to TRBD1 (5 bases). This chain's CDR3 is CASSPSREDGYTF. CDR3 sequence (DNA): TGTGCCAGCTCACCGAGCAGGGAGGATGGCTACACCTTC.